These 17 T cell receptor beta chains came from one sample sequenced in a study of blood T cell repertoires in COVID-19. The data were produced by immunoSEQ multiplex PCR, yet TCRdb's version contains in-frame clones alone and is incomplete. Altogether approximately 99,000 clones are present, around 84% being singletons, with the ten largest covering less than 2%. Sequencing input: peripheral blood. The receptors were sampled from a man in his sixties or seventies with active or convalescent COVID-19.

The genes are TRBV28 and TRBJ1-4; 8 nucleotides match TRBD1. This CDR3 is 16 amino acids long. The junction had 13 bases not matched to a gene; V was cut back by 7 bases and J by 6 bases. The germline V gene encodes CDR1 MDHEN and CDR2 SYDVKM. CDR3 amino acids: CASKDNTGQGDEKLFF. The CDR3 nucleotides read TGTGCCAGCAAGGATAACACAGGACAGGGTGATGAAAAACTGTTTTTT. The full variable domain, in which reference TRBV28 and TRBJ1-4 provide the parts outside the CDR3, is DVKVTQSSRYLVKRTGEKVFLECVQDMDHENMFWYRQDPGLGLRLIYFSYDVKMKEKGDIPEGYSVSREKKERFSLILESASTNQTSMYLCASKDNTGQGDEKLFFGSGTQLSVL.

About this clone: This same CDR3 is encoded by further DNA sequences in the sample. This chain links TRBV18 with TRBJ1-5; 8 bases align to TRBD1. The germline V gene encodes CDR1 KGHSH and CDR2 LQKENI. The trim removed 3 bases at V and 7 bases at J, leaving 5 bases unmatched. CDR3 size: 14 residues. The CDR3 protein is CASSPTGAVQPQHF. The CDR3 nucleotides are TGTGCCAGCTCACCGACAGGGGCGGTGCAGCCCCAGCATTTT. The whole variable domain, remainder taken from reference TRBV18 and TRBJ1-5, is NAGVMQNPRHLVRRRGQEARLRCSPMKGHSHVYWYRQLPEEGLKFMVYLQKENIIDESGMPKERFSAEFPKEGPSILRIQQVVRGDSAAYFCASSPTGAVQPQHFGDGTRLSIL.

The chain combines TRBV5-1 with TRBJ1-6; a possible D gene is TRBD1 (5 bases). V lost 2 bases, J lost 6 bases, and 12 bases lay in between. CDR3 length equals 15 residues. The germline V gene encodes CDR1 SGHRS and CDR2 YFSETQ. This CDR3 reads CASSFAPDTNSPLHF. DNA for the CDR3: TGCGCCAGCAGCTTTGCCCCGGACACTAATTCACCCCTCCACTTT.

In this sample, this clone turned up once. The chain employs TRBV6-5 and TRBJ1-3; tentatively, D is TRBD1 (5 bases). CDR3 length: 14 residues. V was pared by 7 bases and J by 2 bases, with 12 bases between. CDR1 is MNHEY, CDR2 SVGAGI, per germline. CDR3 nucleotides: TGTGCCAGCATGAGGGGAGGTACTGGAAACACCATATATTTT. Protein: CASMRGGTGNTIYF.

The CDR3 DNA follows: TGTGCCAGCAGCCAAGGACTAGCGGGGCAAGATACGCAGTATTTT. It encodes CASSQGLAGQDTQYF. The rearrangement uses TRBV3-1 (or the pseudogene TRBV3-2) and TRBJ2-3, with 11 bases identical to TRBD2. The CDR3 is 15 amino acids. The trim removed 1 base at V and 5 bases at J, leaving 2 bases unmatched. Germline V gives CDR1 LGHDT, CDR2 YNNKEL (reference sequence).

The rearrangement uses TRBV6-5 and TRBJ1-3; 8 nucleotides align to TRBD1. The germline gives CDR1 MNHEY, CDR2 SVGAGI. Trimming removed 6 bases from V and 7 bases from J; junction bases left unmatched: 8. The CDR3 contains 14 residues. The CDR3 sequence is CASSPTGVVNTIYF. In DNA, the CDR3 is TGTGCCAGCAGCCCGACAGGGGTCGTGAACACCATATATTTT.

The gene calls are TRBV6-5 and TRBJ1-5, with 7 bases matching TRBD1. After removal of 6 bases from V and 6 bases from J, the junction contained 8 bases not matched to a gene. This CDR3 is 14 amino acids long. Per the germline V gene, CDR1 is MNHEY and CDR2 is SVGAGI. The DNA of the CDR3 is TGTGCCAGCAGACGAACAGGGGATGGTCAGCCCCAGCATTTT. It specifies CASRRTGDGQPQHF.

The genes are TRBV30 and TRBJ1-3; D not certain. Trimming took off 4 bases at V and 1 base at J, with 11 bases between the two ends. This CDR3 is built from 14 residues. The germline CDR1 and CDR2 sequences are GTSNPN and SVGIG (reference sequence). The CDR3 reads CAWTLGRSGNTIYF. CDR3 DNA: TGTGCCTGGACCCTCGGCAGGTCTGGAAACACCATATATTTT.

V and J are TRBV6-5 and TRBJ2-5; D gene ambiguous. Germline V gene lookup returns CDR1 MNHEY and CDR2 SVGAGI. The CDR3 spans 13 residues. V dropped 2 bases and J dropped 1 base, with 5 bases sitting between them. CDR3: CASSYALQETQYF. The CDR3 DNA is TGTGCCAGCAGTTACGCACTCCAAGAGACCCAGTACTTC.

V and J are TRBV5-5 and TRBJ2-7; no reliable D call. CDR1 and CDR2 (germline): SGHKS, YYEKEE (reference sequence). CDR3 length equals 13 residues. V was trimmed by 1 base and J by 8 bases, leaving 13 bases between them. CDR3 amino acids: CASSLSRNPQQYF. The CDR3 DNA reads as TGTGCCAGCAGCTTGTCCAGGAACCCTCAGCAGTACTTC. The full variable domain, its missing parts supplied by reference TRBV5-5 and TRBJ2-7, is DAGVTQSPTHLIKTRGQQVTLRCSPISGHKSVSWYQQVLGQGPQFIFQYYEKEERGRGNFPDRFSARQFPNYSSELNVNALLLGDSALYLCASSLSRNPQQYFGPGTRLTVT.

The V and J genes are TRBV7-8 and TRBJ1-5; 8 positions agree with TRBD1. The V gene's germline CDR1 is SGHVS and CDR2 FQNEAQ. Trimming cost V 1 base and J 1 base; bases outside gene matches: 6. The CDR3 contains 17 residues. DNA for the CDR3: TGTGCCAGCAGCTTAGGCTTCGGACAGGGCAGCAATCAGCCCCAGCATTTT. As protein: CASSLGFGQGSNQPQHF.

The chain is built from TRBV18 and TRBJ2-1; 7 nucleotides line up with TRBD1. Germline V gene sequence: CDR1 KGHSH, CDR2 LQKENI. The CDR3 has 17 amino acids. The J segment lost 0 bases and the V segment lost 0 bases, leaving 5 bases of the junction unmatched. CDR3 DNA: TGTGCCAGCTCACCACCTCGGGGACAGAGCTCCTACAATGAGCAGTTCTTC. Translated: CASSPPRGQSSYNEQFF. Looking up the rest from reference TRBV18 and TRBJ2-1 gives the full variable domain: NAGVMQNPRHLVRRRGQEARLRCSPMKGHSHVYWYRQLPEEGLKFMVYLQKENIIDESGMPKERFSAEFPKEGPSILRIQQVVRGDSAAYFCASSPPRGQSSYNEQFFGPGTRLTVL.

This chain links TRBV5-1 with TRBJ1-1; no reliable D call. The CDR3 consists of 14 residues. Trimming cost V 1 base and J 1 base, with 8 bases left between them. In germline, CDR1 is SGHRS, CDR2 YFSETQ. The CDR3 here is CASSLQAGNTEAFF. The DNA of the CDR3 is TGCGCCAGCAGCTTGCAGGCTGGGAACACTGAAGCTTTCTTT. The full variable domain, rest sourced from reference TRBV5-1 and TRBJ1-1, is KAGVTQTPRYLIKTRGQQVTLSCSPISGHRSVSWYQQTPGQGLQFLFEYFSETQRNKGNFPGRFSGRQFSNSRSEMNVSTLELGDSALYLCASSLQAGNTEAFFGQGTRLTVV.

The gene calls are TRBV7-2 and TRBJ1-6, with D maybe TRBD1 (6 bases). CDR1 is SGHTA, CDR2 FQGNSA, per germline. V gave up 5 bases and J gave up 7 bases, with 12 bases separating them. The CDR3 consists of 14 residues. CDR3 in DNA: TGTGCCAGCAGCCACTACAGGGAAAATTCACCCCTCCACTTT. Its protein product is CASSHYRENSPLHF.

This clone was seen once. The rearrangement links TRBV12-3 or TRBV12-4 to TRBJ1-1; 8 nucleotides agree with TRBD1. The CDR3 spans 13 residues. With V trimmed by 5 bases and J by 4 bases, 3 bases remained unmatched. The CDR3, as DNA: TGTGCCAGCAGTAGGACAGGGAGCACTGAAGCTTTCTTT. This encodes CASSRTGSTEAFF.

This chain uses TRBV2 with TRBJ2-1; the match to TRBD2 covers 14 bases. Germline V CDR1 and CDR2: SNHLY, FYNNEI. J gave up 13 bases and V 5 bases, and 10 bases lay outside the gene matches. This CDR3 region has 15 residues. CDR3 protein: CASSTTGTSGGSQFF. CDR3 DNA: TGTGCCAGCAGTACAACCGGGACTAGCGGGGGTTCTCAGTTCTTC.

The CDR3 DNA follows: TGTGCCAGCAGCTTGGTTGGGAGCTATGGCTACACCTTC. Amino acids: CASSLVGSYGYTF. V and J are TRBV5-4 and TRBJ1-2; D not resolved. The CDR3 is 13 amino acids. The V gene lost 0 bases and the J gene lost 4 bases, with 7 bases spanning the gap. Germline V gene data show CDR1 as SGHNT and CDR2 as YYREEE (reference sequence). Drawing the rest from reference TRBV5-4 and TRBJ1-2, the complete variable domain is ETGVTQSPTHLIKTRGQQVTLRCSSQSGHNTVSWYQQALGQGPQFIFQYYREEENGRGNFPPRFSGLQFPNYSSELNVNALELDDSALYLCASSLVGSYGYTFGSGTRLTVV.